A single T cell receptor beta chain is shown here with its context. The data are from a study of CD8 T cells in Susac syndrome. As judged by recently defined diagnostic criteria, patients with Susac syndrome had definite or probable disease. Negative isolation yielded the CD8+ and CD4+ T cells, while FACS enriched the TEMRA cells. Reverse transcription used 0.5 to 1 ug RNA and random hexamers. In TCRdb, the immunoSEQ multiplex PCR reads were re-called with MiXCR into one record per CDR3 protein. The sample holds tens of thousands of distinct CDR3 sequences, 90% to 95% seen once. V dropped 6 bases and J dropped 7; count of bases not matched to a gene: 1. The germline V gene has CDR1 MNHEY and CDR2 SVGEGT. There are 13 residues in the CDR3.

The chain is built from TRBV6-2 or TRBV6-3 and TRBJ2-1; 12 bases agree with TRBD2. The sequence derives from a human donor with Susac syndrome. The sample comprised CD4+ T cells from PBMCs. CDR3: CASRGLAGNEQFF. In DNA, the CDR3 is TGTGCCAGCAGAGGACTAGCGGGGAATGAGCAGTTCTTC.